A single sample is the source of the 20 T cell receptor beta chains below, sequenced in a study of technical replicates of blood from several donors. Sequencing used immunoSEQ multiplex PCR; TCRdb keeps in-frame clones, though not all of them. The sample has tens of thousands of clones, 90% seen once; the top ten hold 4.7%. The sample was PBMCs. These receptors were taken from a human donor in good health. Some clones in this sample may be carry-over from other donors' samples.

The genes are TRBV5-1 and TRBJ2-7; the match to TRBD1 covers 8 bases. The CDR3 has 15 residues. The germline gives CDR1 SGHRS, CDR2 YFSETQ. The V gene end was trimmed by 0 bases and the J gene end by 7 bases; junction bases not matched to a gene: 9. This CDR3 reads CASSLGGTGLGEQYF. The CDR3 DNA sequence: TGCGCCAGCAGCTTGGGGGGGACAGGTTTGGGTGAGCAGTACTTC.

The chain carries TRBV4-1 and TRBJ2-5, with 8 bases fitting TRBD2. J was trimmed by 4 bases and V by 4 bases; bases with no gene match: 8. CDR1 and CDR2 (germline): MGHRA, YSYEKL. This CDR3 is built from 15 residues. CDR3 nucleotides: TGCGCCAGCAGCCGCTACGGGGGGGCCCGAGAGACCCAGTACTTC. Protein product: CASSRYGGARETQYF.

The rearrangement joins TRBV7-2 to TRBJ1-5; a weak D match, TRBD1 (5 bases). V lost 3 bases and J 0 bases, leaving 18 bases between the germline ends. Germline CDR1 is SGHTA and CDR2 is FQGNSA. The CDR3 extends over 18 amino acids. CDR3 sequence (DNA): TGTGCCAGCAGCTTCCGACATGGGGGGGTAAATAGCAATCAGCCCCAGCATTTT. This encodes CASSFRHGGVNSNQPQHF.

V gene TRBV11-1 combines with J gene TRBJ2-7, with D possibly TRBD2 on 5 matching bases. The CDR3 loop spans 14 amino acids. Trimming cost V 5 bases and J 6 bases, with 17 bases left between them. Per germline, CDR1 SGHAT and CDR2 FQDESV (reference sequence). CDR3 region: CASSRERERAEQYF. As DNA, the CDR3 is TGTGCCAGCAGCAGAGAAAGGGAGCGAGCCGAGCAGTACTTC.

This clone was detected a few times. This rearrangement joins TRBV9 to TRBJ1-1; no reliable D call. Trimming shortened V by 4 bases and J by 2 bases, and 9 bases separated the two germline ends. The CDR3 is 13 residues long. Germline V gene sequence: CDR1 SGDLS, CDR2 YYNGEE. The CDR3 DNA is TGTGCCAGCAGCCCAAGGAGAAACACTGAAGCTTTCTTT. It encodes CASSPRRNTEAFF.

This rearrangement joins TRBV2 to TRBJ2-3, with unresolved D. This CDR3 is built from 14 residues. V dropped 7 bases and J dropped 0 bases, with 11 bases sitting between them. Germline values: CDR1 SNHLY, CDR2 FYNNEI. The CDR3 DNA follows: TGTGCCAGCATTCCCGGTGGTAGCACAGATACGCAGTATTTT. It encodes CASIPGGSTDTQYF. The variable domain in full, with the rest retrieved from reference TRBV2 and TRBJ2-3, is EPEVTQTPSHQVTQMGQEVILRCVPISNHLYFYWYRQILGQKVEFLVSFYNNEISEKSEIFDDQFSVERPDGSNFTLKIRSTKLEDSAMYFCASIPGGSTDTQYFGPGTRLTVL.

The chain couples TRBV18 to TRBJ2-1; TRBD2 aligns across 7 bases. Unmatched junction bases numbered 10, after V lost 6 bases and J lost 2 bases. This CDR3 has 16 residues. CDR1 KGHSH and CDR2 LQKENI come from the germline V gene. This chain's CDR3 is CASSTTRSGAYNEQFF. CDR3 bases: TGTGCCAGCTCGACAACACGGAGCGGGGCCTACAATGAGCAGTTCTTC.

This clone was recorded once. This chain uses TRBV2 with TRBJ2-3; 7 bases are a match to TRBD1. J lost 6 bases, V lost 4 bases, and 10 bases had no gene match. This CDR3 has 15 amino acids. Germline V gene sequence: CDR1 SNHLY, CDR2 FYNNEI. The CDR3 bases are TGTGCCAGCAGTGGGACAGGCTCGAATGGGGATACGCAGTATTTT. It specifies CASSGTGSNGDTQYF.

This chain links TRBV30 with TRBJ2-3; 11 nucleotides align to TRBD2. The CDR3 has 15 residues. From germline, CDR1 is GTSNPN and CDR2 SVGIG (reference sequence). J gave up 3 bases and V 4 bases, and 6 bases lay outside the gene matches. The CDR3 sequence is CAWKTGTSGTDTQYF. The CDR3 coding sequence is TGTGCCTGGAAAACCGGGACTAGCGGTACAGATACGCAGTATTTT.

This chain links TRBV5-6 with TRBJ2-3; 7 bases agree with TRBD2. Germline CDR1 reads SGHDT; CDR2 reads YYEEEE. Unmatched junction bases numbered 8, after V lost 4 bases and J lost 0 bases. The CDR3 loop spans 16 amino acids. The CDR3 nucleotides read TGTGCCAGCAGCGATCCTAGCGGTTCTAGCACAGATACGCAGTATTTT. Encoded protein: CASSDPSGSSTDTQYF. Using reference TRBV5-6 and TRBJ2-3 for the parts outside the CDR3, the full variable domain is DAGVTQSPTHLIKTRGQQVTLRCSPKSGHDTVSWYQQALGQGPQFIFQYYEEEERQRGNFPDRFSGHQFPNYSSELNVNALLLGDSALYLCASSDPSGSSTDTQYFGPGTRLTVL.

V and J are TRBV4-1 and TRBJ2-1, with 10 bases that match TRBD1. The germline gives CDR1 MGHRA, CDR2 YSYEKL. CDR3 length: 16 residues. The ends lost 4 bases at V and 7 bases at J; junction bases unmatched: 10. The CDR3 region is CASSPPVGQGLNEQFF. CDR3 DNA: TGCGCCAGCAGCCCTCCTGTGGGACAGGGGTTGAATGAGCAGTTCTTC.

The table lists this clone with a few counts. CDR3 in amino acids: CASSPNDRVGGYTF. CDR3 nucleotide sequence: TGTGCCAGCAGCCCCAACGACAGGGTCGGCGGCTACACCTTC. This rearrangement joins TRBV4-2 to TRBJ1-2; 7 nucleotides line up with TRBD1. The CDR3 has 14 residues. CDR1 is LGHNA, CDR2 YNFKEQ, per germline. J lost 8 bases, V lost 4 bases, and 10 bases had no gene match.

The chain uses TRBV6-4 and TRBJ2-1, with 10 bases matching TRBD2. The V gene end was trimmed by 0 bases and the J gene end by 1 base; junction bases not matched to a gene: 3. This CDR3 region has 17 residues. Germline CDR1 MRHNA, CDR2 SNTAGT. CDR3 coding DNA: TGTGCCAGCAGTGACTCGGCTAGCGGGAGTTCCTACAATGAGCAGTTCTTC. Its translation is CASSDSASGSSYNEQFF.

The rearrangement links TRBV4-1 to TRBJ2-1; tentatively, D is TRBD1 (6 bases). The CDR3 is 15 residues long. The germline gives CDR1 MGHRA, CDR2 YSYEKL. V lost 4 bases and J 3 bases, leaving 13 bases between the germline ends. The CDR3 region has the DNA TGCGCCAGCAGCCGTCTCGGGACACTCTACAATGAGCAGTTCTTC. Translated: CASSRLGTLYNEQFF.

The rearrangement links TRBV7-9 to TRBJ1-3; a possible D gene is TRBD1 (5 bases). Germline V gene sequence: CDR1 SEHNR, CDR2 FQNEAQ (reference sequence). V shed 4 bases and J shed 2 bases, with 9 bases lying between them. This CDR3 spans 14 amino acids. CDR3 DNA: TGTGCCAGCAGCTCGCGGGGGACTGGAAACACCATATATTTT. Translating gives CASSSRGTGNTIYF.

This clone was recorded once. V and J are TRBV7-9 and TRBJ1-1, with 8 bases identical to TRBD1. Germline V CDR1 and CDR2: SEHNR, FQNEAQ (reference sequence). This CDR3 has 13 residues. V lost 6 bases to trimming and J lost 5 bases; unmatched junction nucleotides: 5. CDR3 sequence (DNA): TGTGCCAGCAGTCGACAGGGGAGTACTGAAGCTTTCTTT. Its translation is CASSRQGSTEAFF.

The V and J genes are TRBV4-3 and TRBJ2-6; 9 bases match TRBD1. The CDR3 has 17 residues. V lost 1 base, J lost 6 bases, and 7 bases stayed unmatched. Germline V lookup: CDR1 LGHNA, CDR2 YSLEER. CDR3 sequence: CASSQVDRGLEANVLTF. CDR3 DNA sequence: TGCGCCAGCAGCCAAGTCGACAGGGGGTTAGAGGCCAACGTCCTGACTTTC.

This chain joins TRBV7-9 and TRBJ2-1, with D uncertain. V lost 1 base and J lost 8, with 9 bases in between. The CDR3 sequence is 13 residues long. Germline assignment: CDR1 SEHNR and CDR2 FQNEAQ (reference sequence). The CDR3 coding sequence is TGTGCCAGCAGCTTAGGGTATACATATGAGCAGTTCTTC. Residues: CASSLGYTYEQFF.

The chain employs TRBV5-1 and TRBJ2-7; 8 bases line up with TRBD2. The CDR3 length is 15 residues. The V segment lost 4 bases and the J segment 6 bases; nucleotides outside the gene matches: 12. Germline V gene lookup returns CDR1 SGHRS and CDR2 YFSETQ. CDR3 residues: CASSRGASGPREQYF. The CDR3, as DNA: TGCGCCAGCAGCCGCGGGGCTAGCGGGCCCCGCGAGCAGTACTTC. The full variable domain, its missing parts supplied by reference TRBV5-1 and TRBJ2-7, is KAGVTQTPRYLIKTRGQQVTLSCSPISGHRSVSWYQQTPGQGLQFLFEYFSETQRNKGNFPGRFSGRQFSNSRSEMNVSTLELGDSALYLCASSRGASGPREQYFGPGTRLTVT.

This clone has just one count. The chain carries TRBV7-9 and TRBJ1-6; D not certain. Trimming stripped 5 bases from V and 0 bases from J, with 8 bases between. Germline V gene data show CDR1 as SEHNR and CDR2 as FQNEAQ (reference sequence). The length of the CDR3 is 15 residues. The CDR3 here is CASSQQSSYNSPLHF. In nucleotides, the CDR3 is TGTGCCAGCAGCCAACAGAGCTCCTATAATTCACCCCTCCACTTT.